This TCR beta chain appears in the sequencing data of a study of cytomegalovirus exposure and HLA in healthy donors. Overall study findings and caveats: A later analysis linked 15,000 to 20,000 TCR beta sequences to HLA alleles at 0.05 false discovery rate.

In the PCR, 60 Vbeta and 13 Jbeta primers were used. The assay was immunoSEQ multiplex PCR, and TCRdb's table has in-frame clones only and misses some. The sample has about 140,000 clones, around 80% seen once. On this clone itself: Its antigen is not known.

Germline CDR1 SGDLS, CDR2 YYNGEE. This CDR3 contains 15 residues. V was pared by 0 bases and J by 0 bases, with 8 bases between. The sequence derives from a man aged 35 to 55 in good health and CMV-seronegative. Sequences were obtained from PBMCs. V gene TRBV9 combines with J gene TRBJ2-3; D call uncertain. CDR3 nucleotides: TGTGCCAGCAGCGTAGCCCGGTTCAGCACAGATACGCAGTATTTT. Amino acid sequence: CASSVARFSTDTQYF.